The sequence of this TCR beta chain was determined in a study of PD-1 blockade in classical Hodgkin lymphoma. Notes on this clone: Its antigen remains unidentified.

Time point: cycle 4 day 1 (C4D1), after more than five weeks of nivolumab. Each and every patient relapsed after autologous stem cell transplantation, and patients got differing brentuximab vedotin exposure. Investigators isolated CD4+ T cells from thawed PBMCs through magnetic negative selection. The junction had 6 bases not matched to a gene; V was cut back by 5 bases and J by 4 bases. The CDR3 sequence is 15 residues long. Germline lookup yields CDR1 MNHNY and CDR2 SVGAGI (reference sequence). General observations from the study: Complete responders' diversity at baseline resembled that of newly diagnosed patients. Reports described newly diagnosed patients as having lower baseline TCR diversity than healthy donors.

Generated by immunoSEQ multiplex PCR, the TCRdb table keeps only in-frame clones and is missing some. The sample lists roughly 6,000 clones; more than 75% were seen once. This specimen was CD4+ T cells from blood, taken before the fourth cycle of nivolumab. The chain links TRBV6-6 to TRBJ2-1; 9 bases align to TRBD2. The sequence was obtained from a human donor with classical Hodgkin lymphoma. Written as DNA, the CDR3 is TGTGCCAGCAGTCGTAGACTAGCGGATTACAATGAGCAGTTCTTC. It is translated as CASSRRLADYNEQFF.